This TCR beta chain derives from a study of blood T cells in healthy people across ages. In the study overall: Using template switching, researchers captured about one barcoded beta molecule for each two T cells.

Overall study results and limits: Long-lived donors had more naive CD4+ cells and higher diversity than aged donors.

PCR was performed a second time for about 7 to 12 cycles using a sample-barcoded 5' primer and a J-beta primer mix. TCRdb re-analysed the 5' RACE reads in MiXCR, keeping a single row per CDR3 protein. Among fewer than 1,000,000 distinct CDR3 sequences listed, roughly 46% were seen once. In this sample, this clonotype turned up a few times. The antigen is not known. This CDR3 spans 15 amino acids. Trimming removed 5 bases from V and 11 bases from J, with 24 bases in between. Germline V CDR1 and CDR2: PRHDT, FYEKMQ (reference sequence). V gene TRBV13 combines with J gene TRBJ2-5; TRBD2 is a possible D gene (6 bases). This TCR was sampled from an elderly man in good health. The sequenced material came from blood. For the CDR3, the DNA is TGTGCCAGCAGCCGGACAACCACGGCGGCTCGGGAGCAGTACTTC. It translates to CASSRTTTAAREQYF.